The next 22 T cell receptor beta chains were all read from a single sample in a study of blood T cell repertoires in COVID-19. Here immunoSEQ multiplex PCR was the method, and the copy in TCRdb shows in-frame clones only, minus some. Here the sample spans about 62,000 clones, roughly 89% being singletons. Sequencing was carried out using peripheral blood. Receptors originate from a woman older than 75 with acute or convalescent COVID-19.

This clone occurred a few times. The chain recombines TRBV12-3 or TRBV12-4 with TRBJ2-5; D is possibly TRBD2 (6 bases). V lost 8 bases to trimming and J lost 6 bases, with 16 bases between them. The CDR3 length is 13 residues. DNA for the CDR3: TGTGCCAGCCAGGATACTAGCTCTCAGACCCAGTACTTC. Protein sequence: CASQDTSSQTQYF.

The V call is TRBV28, the J call TRBJ2-7; 7 bases fit TRBD1. The CDR3 contains 14 residues. Losses at the gene ends were 6 bases for V and 6 bases for J; bases not matched to a gene: 11. CDR1 and CDR2 (germline): MDHEN, SYDVKM. The CDR3 protein is CASSLDRVRVEQYF. The CDR3 bases are TGTGCCAGCAGCCTAGACAGGGTAAGGGTCGAGCAGTACTTC.

The chain recombines TRBV13 with TRBJ2-7; 7 bases match TRBD2. The length of the CDR3 is 16 residues. V gave up 3 bases and J gave up 3 bases; unmatched junction bases: 11. Germline values: CDR1 PRHDT, CDR2 FYEKMQ (reference sequence). CDR3 in amino acids: CASSFFAGVPLYEQYF. The CDR3 nucleotides read TGTGCCAGCAGCTTTTTTGCGGGGGTCCCCCTCTACGAGCAGTACTTC. Using reference TRBV13 and TRBJ2-7 for the parts outside the CDR3, the full variable domain is AAGVIQSPRHLIKEKRETATLKCYPIPRHDTVYWYQQGPGQDPQFLISFYEKMQSDKGSIPDRFSAQQFSDYHSELNMSSLELGDSALYFCASSFFAGVPLYEQYFGPGTRLTVT.

This chain links TRBV24-1 with TRBJ2-1; D is perhaps TRBD1 (6 bases). From germline, CDR1 is KGHDR and CDR2 SFDVKD. The ends were cut back, 3 bases at V and 3 bases at J, with 11 bases in the middle. This CDR3 spans 15 amino acids. The CDR3 coding sequence is TGTGCCACCAGTGATAGACAGGACAACTACAATGAGCAGTTCTTC. This sequence encodes CATSDRQDNYNEQFF.

The chain carries TRBV10-3 and TRBJ2-7, with a tentative D call TRBD2 (6 bases). The germline V and J ends were trimmed by 10 bases and 2 bases, with 12 bases remaining between them. The CDR3 consists of 12 residues. Germline V gene sequence: CDR1 ENHRY, CDR2 SYGVKD. The CDR3 spells CATVPGAYEQYF. Here the CDR3 DNA reads TGTGCCACCGTCCCGGGGGCCTACGAGCAGTACTTC.

The chain joins TRBV7-9 to TRBJ1-6; D remains unclear. The CDR3 runs to 14 residues. V was trimmed by 5 bases and J by 9 bases, leaving 14 bases between them. From germline, CDR1 is SEHNR and CDR2 FQNEAQ (reference sequence). CDR3 bases: TGTGCCAGCAGCCCAAAGGAGTCGTTTTCACCCCTCCACTTT. This translates into CASSPKESFSPLHF.

This sequence joins TRBV19 and TRBJ1-5; 11 positions match TRBD1. With 3 bases clipped from V and 11 bases from J, the junction kept 9 bases outside the gene matches. The CDR3 length is 15 residues. From germline, CDR1 is LNHDA and CDR2 SQIVND (reference sequence). Here the CDR3 reads CASSMTVWGQGAQHF. Here the CDR3 DNA reads TGTGCCAGTAGTATGACTGTTTGGGGACAGGGGGCCCAGCATTTT.

CDR3 protein: CASGMASGPGSEQFF. CDR3 DNA sequence: TGTGCCAGCGGTATGGCCAGCGGGCCGGGGAGTGAGCAGTTCTTC. The V gene is TRBV2, the J gene TRBJ2-1; D perhaps matches TRBD2 (6 bases). CDR1 and CDR2 (germline): SNHLY, FYNNEI. The CDR3 runs to 15 residues. V lost 8 bases and J 9 bases, leaving 23 bases between the germline ends. Full variable domain (outside the CDR3, taken from reference TRBV2 and TRBJ2-1): EPEVTQTPSHQVTQMGQEVILRCVPISNHLYFYWYRQILGQKVEFLVSFYNNEISEKSEIFDDQFSVERPDGSNFTLKIRSTKLEDSAMYFCASGMASGPGSEQFFGPGTRLTVL.

This chain uses TRBV7-3 with TRBJ2-7; perhaps TRBD1 as D (5 bases). From germline, CDR1 is SGHTA and CDR2 FQGTGA. CDR3 length equals 13 residues. Trimming removed 2 bases from V and 3 bases from J, with 8 bases in between. The CDR3: CASSLAGNYEQYF. DNA of the CDR3: TGTGCCAGCAGCTTAGCAGGGAACTACGAGCAGTACTTC.

The rearrangement uses TRBV2 and TRBJ2-7, with 9 positions matching TRBD2. Trimming took 7 bases from V and 6 from J; bases not matched to a gene: 10. The CDR3 spans 14 residues. Germline V lookup: CDR1 SNHLY, CDR2 FYNNEI. In DNA, the CDR3 is TGTGCCAGCAAGAGAGTAGCGGGAGCTGTCGAGCAGTACTTC. This sequence encodes CASKRVAGAVEQYF.

This chain connects TRBV30 to TRBJ2-7; perhaps TRBD1 as D (5 bases). The V and J ends lost 4 bases and 6 bases respectively, with 10 bases between them. This CDR3 has 11 residues. Germline V lookup: CDR1 GTSNPN, CDR2 SVGIG (reference sequence). CDR3 bases: TGTGCCTGGACAGGGCAGGGCGAGCAGTACTTC. It codes for CAWTGQGEQYF.

The V and J genes are TRBV7-3 and TRBJ2-5, with a possible D match to TRBD1 (7 bases). Between the trimmed V and J ends, which lost 1 base and 2 bases, there was a span of 17 bases. Germline CDR1 and CDR2: SGHTA and FQGTGA. The CDR3 is 17 residues long. CDR3 sequence (DNA): TGTGCCAGCAGCTTAAATCCCTCGGCGGGACAGCAAGAGACCCAGTACTTC. Translation: CASSLNPSAGQQETQYF.

This clone has just one count. This chain links TRBV5-5 with TRBJ2-7; 8 bases line up with TRBD1. The CDR3 spans 14 residues. After removal of 3 bases from V and 1 base from J, the junction contained 3 bases not matched to a gene. The germline V gene has CDR1 SGHKS and CDR2 YYEKEE (reference sequence). The CDR3 DNA follows: TGTGCCAGCAGCTGGACAGGGCAGTCCTACGAGCAGTACTTC. Translation gives CASSWTGQSYEQYF.

The chain employs TRBV14 and TRBJ2-1; D unresolved. V lost 5 bases, J lost 11 bases, and 10 bases lay in between. The CDR3 sequence is 11 residues long. Looked up from germline, CDR1 is SGHDN and CDR2 is FVKESK. CDR3 in amino acids: CASSYSWQQFF. The CDR3 DNA reads as TGTGCCAGCAGCTATTCTTGGCAGCAGTTCTTC. Drawing the rest from reference TRBV14 and TRBJ2-1, the complete variable domain is EAGVTQFPSHSVIEKGQTVTLRCDPISGHDNLYWYRRVMGKEIKFLLHFVKESKQDESGMPNNRFLAERTGGTYSTLKVQPAELEDSGVYFCASSYSWQQFFGPGTRLTVL.

The chain has TRBV5-8 and TRBJ2-5, with D perhaps TRBD2 (5 bases). Germline V gives CDR1 SGHTS, CDR2 YDEGEE. This CDR3 spans 14 amino acids. Trimming left V 2 bases short and J 1 base short, with 9 bases between. The DNA for the CDR3 is TGTGCCAGCAGCTTCGGGGTACTCCAAGAGACCCAGTACTTC. Translating gives CASSFGVLQETQYF.

The chain joins TRBV9 to TRBJ2-2, with D maybe TRBD1 (6 bases). Trimming pared 0 bases from V and 6 bases from J, leaving 12 bases between. CDR3 length: 15 residues. CDR1 and CDR2 (germline): SGDLS, YYNGEE. The CDR3 protein is CASSVAQGYAGELFF. The CDR3, as DNA: TGTGCCAGCAGCGTAGCACAGGGATACGCCGGGGAGCTGTTTTTT.

The rearrangement uses TRBV19 and TRBJ1-6; no reliable D call. The germline CDR1 and CDR2 sequences are LNHDA and SQIVND (reference sequence). V was trimmed by 7 bases and J by 9 bases, leaving 19 bases between them. CDR3 size: 15 residues. The CDR3 DNA is TGTGCCAGTATCGCTGGCCGAGGAACCGGTTCACCCCTCCACTTT. Amino acids: CASIAGRGTGSPLHF.

The chain has TRBV6-5 and TRBJ1-4; D unclear. From germline, CDR1 is MNHEY and CDR2 SVGAGI. CDR3 length: 14 amino acids. Trimming stripped 6 bases from V and 0 bases from J, with 8 bases between. The CDR3, as DNA: TGTGCCAGCAGCGATACTGCAACTAATGAAAAACTGTTTTTT. Translation gives CASSDTATNEKLFF.

The CDR3 region is CASRKDTGVEGYTF. CDR3 in DNA: TGCGCCAGCAGAAAAGACACAGGGGTCGAAGGCTACACCTTC. This chain links TRBV5-1 with TRBJ1-2; TRBD1 matches 7 bases. Germline values: CDR1 SGHRS, CDR2 YFSETQ. The V segment lost 5 bases and the J segment 8 bases; nucleotides outside the gene matches: 12. This CDR3 has 14 residues.

CDR3 amino acids: CASSLEVFGQQETQYF. The CDR3 nucleotides read TGCGCCAGCAGCTTGGAGGTTTTTGGACAGCAAGAGACCCAGTACTTC. The chain recombines TRBV5-1 with TRBJ2-5; D might be TRBD1 (6 bases). CDR1 is SGHRS, CDR2 YFSETQ, per germline. This CDR3 spans 16 amino acids. Trimming shortened V by 0 bases and J by 2 bases, and 14 bases separated the two germline ends.

The V and J genes are TRBV9 and TRBJ2-1, with 7 bases that match TRBD1. The CDR3 loop spans 16 amino acids. The V and J ends lost 0 bases and 1 base, in that order; junction bases with no gene match: 4. Germline assignment: CDR1 SGDLS and CDR2 YYNGEE. This CDR3 is CASSVGRGPSYNEQFF. In DNA, the CDR3 is TGTGCCAGCAGCGTAGGTAGGGGGCCTTCCTACAATGAGCAGTTCTTC.

The J gene is TRBJ2-1, the V gene TRBV12-2; the DNA was not used to check the table's D call, TRBD2. TRBV12-2 constitutes a pseudogene. CDR3 size: 16 residues. CDR3 nucleotides: TGTGCAAGTCGCTTTTTAAGACTAGCGGGGGAAGGTGAGCAGTTCTTC. As protein: CASRFLRLAGEGEQFF.